The rows below give T cell receptor beta chains drawn from one sample of a study of OX40 agonist ivuxolimab in advanced cancers. The protocol was immunoSEQ multiplex PCR, while the TCRdb copy is restricted to in-frame clones and leaves out a portion. The table lists more than 55,000 clones, 80% to 90% of them singletons. Sample: CD4+ or CD8+ T cells sorted from blood, taken in a trial of the OX40 agonist ivuxolimab. The receptors were gathered from an adult with an advanced solid tumor such as melanoma, head and neck, liver or kidney cancer. The CDR3 runs from the conserved cysteine through the conserved F or W. A D gene is named only where the DNA matches it firmly. Part of the rows lack a size; the others show once, few, many or a class for expanded clones.

clone size: once
V gene: TRBV5-1
D gene: -
J gene: TRBJ2-3
CDR3 DNA: TGCGCCAGCAGACAGGGAAGAAGCACAGATACGCAGTATTTT
CDR3 protein: CASRQGRSTDTQYF

clone size: -
V gene: TRBV7-6
D gene: -
J gene: TRBJ2-7
CDR3 DNA: TGTGCCAGCAGCTTAGACGACCAATGGGCCTACGAGCAGTACTTC
CDR3 protein: CASSLDDQWAYEQYF

clone size: -
V gene: TRBV5-4
D gene: -
J gene: TRBJ2-3
CDR3 DNA: TGTGCCAGCAGCTTTATCCGAGCGGACCGCGATACGCAGTATTTT
CDR3 protein: CASSFIRADRDTQYF

clone size: -
V gene: TRBV5-4
D gene: -
J gene: TRBJ2-3
CDR3 DNA: TGTGCCAGCAATTGGTGGGGGGCCGCAGATACGCAGTATTTT
CDR3 protein: CASNWWGAADTQYF

clone size: -
V gene: TRBV5-8
D gene: -
J gene: TRBJ2-7
CDR3 DNA: TGTGCCAGCAGCCGGGGGTCCGCGGACTCCTACGAGCAGTACTTC
CDR3 protein: CASSRGSADSYEQYF

clone size: -
V gene: TRBV18
D gene: -
J gene: TRBJ2-1
CDR3 DNA: TGTGCCAGCTCACTCGGCGGGTTTAATGAGCAGTTCTTC
CDR3 protein: CASSLGGFNEQFF

clone size: -
V gene: TRBV18
D gene: TRBD1
J gene: TRBJ2-7
CDR3 DNA: TGTGCCAGCTCACGAAACAACAGGGGGCCCTACGAGCAGTACTTC
CDR3 protein: CASSRNNRGPYEQYF

clone size: few
V gene: TRBV7-9
D gene: TRBD2
J gene: TRBJ2-1
CDR3 DNA: TGTGCCATCAGTAGGGGAGGGTTTGGCAATGAGCAGTTCTTC
CDR3 protein: CAISRGGFGNEQFF

clone size: -
V gene: TRBV4-1
D gene: TRBD1
J gene: TRBJ2-7
CDR3 DNA: TGCGCCAGCAGCCAGACCGGGACAGGGGAGTCGCAGCAGTACTTC
CDR3 protein: CASSQTGTGESQQYF

clone size: -
V gene: TRBV5-1
D gene: -
J gene: TRBJ1-1
CDR3 DNA: TGCGCCAGCAGCTTGCCGGGGGGACGGGTTGAAGCTTTCTTT
CDR3 protein: CASSLPGGRVEAFF

clone size: -
V gene: TRBV6-1
D gene: TRBD1
J gene: TRBJ2-1
CDR3 DNA: TGTGCCAGCTCCGGGACAGTCGACAATGAGCAGTTCTTC
CDR3 protein: CASSGTVDNEQFF

clone size: -
V gene: TRBV7-9
D gene: TRBD1
J gene: TRBJ2-7
CDR3 DNA: TGTGCCAGCAGCCTTAGGACAGGGTTGGACGAGCAGTACTTC
CDR3 protein: CASSLRTGLDEQYF

clone size: -
V gene: TRBV4-1
D gene: -
J gene: TRBJ2-3
CDR3 DNA: TGCGCCAGCAGCCTTAGGGTCGGAGGCGGCACAGATACGCAGTATTTT
CDR3 protein: CASSLRVGGGTDTQYF

clone size: -
V gene: TRBV4-1
D gene: -
J gene: TRBJ2-1
CDR3 DNA: TGCGCCAGCAGCCGTCCCCACGGGGACAATGAGCAGTTCTTC
CDR3 protein: CASSRPHGDNEQFF

clone size: once
V gene: TRBV28
D gene: TRBD1
J gene: TRBJ2-5
CDR3 DNA: TGTGCCAGCAGTTCCAGGGGGCGGCAGACCCAGTACTTC
CDR3 protein: CASSSRGRQTQYF

clone size: -
V gene: TRBV6-1
D gene: -
J gene: TRBJ2-7
CDR3 DNA: TGTGCCAGCAGTGCGAGAAATGGCTACTCCTACGAGCAGTACTTC
CDR3 protein: CASSARNGYSYEQYF

clone size: few
V gene: TRBV7-2
D gene: -
J gene: TRBJ1-3
CDR3 DNA: TGTGCCAGCAGCTCCTGGAGCAGGGCTGGAAACACCATATATTTT
CDR3 protein: CASSSWSRAGNTIYF

clone size: -
V gene: TRBV29-1
D gene: -
J gene: TRBJ2-1
CDR3 DNA: TGCAGCGTTGGGCCCGTCTTAGGTGAGCAGTTCTTC
CDR3 protein: CSVGPVLGEQFF

clone size: -
V gene: TRBV15
D gene: -
J gene: TRBJ2-3
CDR3 DNA: TGTGCCACCAGCAGACTGGGACGGAGTACGGATACGCAGTATTTT
CDR3 protein: CATSRLGRSTDTQYF